The 13 T cell receptor beta chains below all came from one sample that was sequenced in a study of T cells in women clearing cervical HPV infection. TCRdb's table, derived via immunoSEQ multiplex PCR, lists solely in-frame clones and lacks some. The sample includes about 14,000 clones. Sequencing was done on a sample of blood buffy coat. These receptors all come from a woman between 18 and 70 years old with a cervical HPV16 infection that either progressed to CIN3+ or cleared (not recorded which).

To note about this clone: The missing CDR3 end, 3 residues past where the read stops, is filled in from the germline J gene. The J gene is TRBJ2-7, the V gene TRBV24-1, with 7 bases fitting TRBD1. The CDR3 totals 12 residues. V dropped 7 bases and J dropped 4; count of bases not matched to a gene: 3. Germline V gene lookup returns CDR1 KGHDR and CDR2 SFDVKD. The covered CDR3 bases are TGTGCCACCAGGGACAGGAATTACGAG. This gives the protein CATRDRNYE. The whole CDR3 is CATRDRNYEQYF.

Comments on this clone: The read is 3 residues too short to cover the CDR3 end, so that end is filled in from the germline J gene. J is TRBJ2-2 and V is TRBV9, with no clear D. CDR1 is SGDLS and CDR2 is YYNGEE in the germline V gene. V dropped 0 bases and J dropped 1 base, with 4 bases sitting between them. The CDR3 contains 14 residues. CDR3 region: CASSVEGNTGELFF. The DNA read from the CDR3 is TGTGCCAGCAGCGTAGAGGGGAACACCGGGGAG. Filled out from reference TRBV9 and TRBJ2-2, the complete variable domain reads DSGVTQTPKHLITATGQRVTLRCSPRSGDLSVYWYQQSLDQGLQFLIQYYNGEERAKGNILERFSAQQFPDLHSELNLSSLELGDSALYFCASSVEGNTGELFFGEGSRLTVL.

Concerning this clone: The read gets to within 3 residues of the CDR3 end, and the germline J gene fills in the rest. This chain joins TRBV10-3 and TRBJ2-7, with 7 bases identical to TRBD1. After removal of 3 bases from V and 6 bases from J, the junction contained 11 bases not matched to a gene. The V gene's germline CDR1 is ENHRY and CDR2 SYGVKD. The CDR3 loop spans 15 amino acids. The DNA read from the CDR3 is TGTGCCATCAGTGACATCGAAAGACAGGGTTTCGAG. Protein: CAISDIERQGFE. The full-length CDR3 reads as CAISDIERQGFEQYF.

Concerning this clone itself: Read sequence stops 3 residues before the CDR3 end, and the germline J gene provides the missing end. The chain joins TRBV5-4 to TRBJ2-2, with TRBD2 matching over 8 bases. V shed 1 base and J 1 base; nucleotides not matched to a gene: 3. Per germline, CDR1 SGHNT and CDR2 YYREEE (reference sequence). The CDR3 is made up of 16 amino acids. The CDR3 here is CASSLKLAGNTGELFF. The part of the CDR3 DNA that was read is TGTGCCAGCAGCTTGAAGCTAGCGGGGAACACCGGGGAG.

This clone is labeled medium-sized based on frequency. The observed sequence ends 3 residues before the CDR3 terminus, with the missing tail filled in from the germline J gene. The chain is built from TRBV29-1 and TRBJ2-7; possibly TRBD1 for D (5 bases). CDR1 and CDR2 from the germline V gene are SQVTM and ANQGSEA. Trimming took 5 bases from V and 1 from J, leaving 6 bases between them. The CDR3 loop spans 11 amino acids. The sequenced part of the CDR3 DNA is TGCAGCGTTAGACAGTCCTACGAG. It is translated as CSVRQSYE. The complete CDR3 sequence is CSVRQSYEQYF.

Details on this clone: The sequenced fragment ends 3 residues before the CDR3 boundary, so the rest is inferred from the germline J gene. The chain couples TRBV10-1 to TRBJ2-3; TRBD1 matches at 11 bases. Germline loops: CDR1 WNHNN, CDR2 SYGVQD (reference sequence). The ends lost 0 bases at V and 1 base at J; junction bases unmatched: 3. The CDR3 sequence is 17 residues long. The CDR3 sequence: CASSESMDRGRTDTQYF. CDR3 bases read: TGCGCCAGCAGTGAGTCGATGGACAGGGGGCGCACAGATACG.

As concerns this clone: One end of the junction does not line up with germline, which may come from a read error. The read ends 3 residues early relative to the CDR3; the germline J gene fills the gap. The chain has TRBV4-2 and TRBJ1-2; no clear D. The CDR3 contains 15 residues. Germline CDR1 is LGHNA and CDR2 is YNFKEQ. CDR3 DNA, as far as it was read: TGCGCCAGCAGCCAAGATTGGAAAGACTACTATGGC. Translated, it gives CASSQDWKDYYG. The full-length CDR3 reads as CASSQDWKDYYGYTF.

Details on this clone: The DNA ends 3 residues before the CDR3 does, and the rest of the CDR3 is filled in from the germline J gene. This chain links TRBV5-5 with TRBJ1-2, with D tentatively TRBD1 (5 bases). The germline CDR1 and CDR2 sequences are SGHKS and YYEKEE (reference sequence). The CDR3 has 15 amino acids. CDR3 amino acids: CASSYKGLAGGTYTF. The sequenced CDR3 bases are TGTGCCAGCAGCTATAAAGGACTAGCGGGTGGGACC. The full variable domain, with the rest looked up from reference TRBV5-5 and TRBJ1-2, is DAGVTQSPTHLIKTRGQQVTLRCSPISGHKSVSWYQQVLGQGPQFIFQYYEKEERGRGNFPDRFSARQFPNYSSELNVNALLLGDSALYLCASSYKGLAGGTYTFGSGTRLTVV.

About this clone: The read ends 3 residues shy of where the CDR3 ends; the end is completed using the germline J gene. The V and J genes are TRBV5-1 and TRBJ2-3; 10 positions agree with TRBD2. V trimming: 3 bases; J trimming: 3 bases; junction bases outside the gene matches: 4. The V gene's germline CDR1 is SGHRS and CDR2 YFSETQ. The CDR3 is made up of 15 amino acids. The chain's CDR3 is CASSSWTSGTDTQYF. The part of the CDR3 DNA that was read is TGCGCCAGCAGCTCCTGGACTAGCGGAACAGATACG.

This clone is deemed medium-sized by its frequency. The read halts 3 residues ahead of the CDR3 end, with the missing end drawn from the germline J gene. This chain uses TRBV6-2 or TRBV6-3 with TRBJ2-2; D unclear. Germline-derived CDR1 and CDR2 are MNHEY and SVGEGT. The CDR3 sequence is 12 residues long. The ends were cut back, 11 bases at V and 0 bases at J, with 7 bases in the middle. Incomplete CDR3 DNA: TGTGCCTGCCAGACGAACACCGGGGAG. Translating gives CACQTNTGE. The whole CDR3 sequence reads CACQTNTGELFF.

Of note for this clone: The same CDR3 can be traced to other DNA sequences in this sample. Partial CDR3 DNA: TGCGCCAGCAGGAGCGGGAGTAGCACAGATACG. It yields the protein CASRSGSSTDT. The complete CDR3 protein is CASRSGSSTDTQYF. The chain links TRBV5-1 to TRBJ2-3; 8 positions agree with TRBD2. The read ends 3 residues shy of where the CDR3 ends; the end is completed using the germline J gene. CDR3 length: 14 residues. From germline, CDR1 is SGHRS and CDR2 YFSETQ. V was clipped by 5 bases and J by 0 bases; unmatched bases: 2.

Details on this clone: The read terminates 3 residues ahead of where the CDR3 ends, so the germline J gene completes it. The chain has TRBV7-8 and TRBJ2-5; 7 positions match TRBD1. Germline lookup yields CDR1 SGHVS and CDR2 FQNEAQ. V was pared by 3 bases and J by 5 bases, with 9 bases of the junction left unmatched. The CDR3 loop spans 15 amino acids. The CDR3 bases that were read are TGTGCCAGCAGCTTTCAAGACAGGGTCGGGGAGACC. It codes for CASSFQDRVGET. The CDR3 as a whole reads CASSFQDRVGETQYF.

The DNA read from the CDR3 is TGTGCCAGCAGCCGCAACAGGGATTTGAACACTGAA. Translation gives CASSRNRDLNTE. The whole CDR3 protein is CASSRNRDLNTEAFF. The V gene is TRBV7-9, the J gene TRBJ1-1, with a possible D match to TRBD1 (6 bases). The observed sequence ends 3 residues before the CDR3 terminus, with the missing tail filled in from the germline J gene. V was trimmed by 5 bases and J by 0 bases, leaving 13 bases between them. The CDR3 spans 15 residues. Germline V CDR1 and CDR2: SEHNR, FQNEAQ (reference sequence).